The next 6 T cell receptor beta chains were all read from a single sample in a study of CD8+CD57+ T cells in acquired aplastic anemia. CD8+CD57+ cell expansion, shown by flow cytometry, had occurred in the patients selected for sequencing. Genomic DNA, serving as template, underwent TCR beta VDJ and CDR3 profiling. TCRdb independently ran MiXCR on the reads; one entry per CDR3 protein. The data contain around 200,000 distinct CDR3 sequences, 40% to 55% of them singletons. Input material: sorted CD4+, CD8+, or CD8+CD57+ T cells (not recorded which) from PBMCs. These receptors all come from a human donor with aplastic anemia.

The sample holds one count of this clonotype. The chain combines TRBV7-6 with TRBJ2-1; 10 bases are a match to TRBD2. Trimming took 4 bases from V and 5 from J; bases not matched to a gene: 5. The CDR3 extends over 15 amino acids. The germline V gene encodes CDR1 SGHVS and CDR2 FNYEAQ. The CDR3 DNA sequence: TGTGCCAGCAGCTCAGCGGGGGGGCCGGACAATGAGCAGTTCTTC. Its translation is CASSSAGGPDNEQFF.

The CDR3 DNA reads TGCAGTGCTAGAGGCCGCCCCCCAAGGCAAAAACTGTTTTTT. Its translation: CSARGRPPRQKLFF. The chain combines TRBV20-1 with TRBJ1-4, with D unresolved. The V end was cut by 1 base, the J end by 9 bases, with 15 bases between. The CDR3 loop spans 14 amino acids. CDR1 is DFQATT and CDR2 is SNEGSKA in the germline V gene (reference sequence).

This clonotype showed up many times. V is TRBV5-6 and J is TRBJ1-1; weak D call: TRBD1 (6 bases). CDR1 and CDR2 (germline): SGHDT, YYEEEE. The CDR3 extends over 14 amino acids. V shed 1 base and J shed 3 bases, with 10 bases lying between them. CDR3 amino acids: CASSLTAGDTEAFF. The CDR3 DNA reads TGTGCCAGCAGCTTGACCGCAGGGGACACTGAAGCTTTCTTT.

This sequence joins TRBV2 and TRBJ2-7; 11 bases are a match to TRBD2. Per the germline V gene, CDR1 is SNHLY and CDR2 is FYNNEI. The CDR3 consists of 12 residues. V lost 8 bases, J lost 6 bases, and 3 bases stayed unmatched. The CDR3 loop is CASCGLAGEQYF. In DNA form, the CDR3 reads TGTGCCAGCTGTGGACTAGCGGGCGAGCAGTACTTC.

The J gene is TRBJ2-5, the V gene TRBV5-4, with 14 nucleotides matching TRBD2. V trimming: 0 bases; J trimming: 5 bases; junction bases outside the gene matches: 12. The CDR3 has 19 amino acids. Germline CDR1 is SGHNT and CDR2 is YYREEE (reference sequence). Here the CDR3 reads CASSLENDRLAGGLETQYF. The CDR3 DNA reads TGTGCCAGCAGCTTGGAGAATGACCGACTAGCGGGAGGGCTGGAGACCCAGTACTTC.

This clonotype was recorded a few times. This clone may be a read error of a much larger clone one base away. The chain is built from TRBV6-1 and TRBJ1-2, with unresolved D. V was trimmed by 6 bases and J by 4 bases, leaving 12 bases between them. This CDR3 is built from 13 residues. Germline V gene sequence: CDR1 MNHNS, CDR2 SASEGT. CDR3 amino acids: CASRPSRIYGYTF. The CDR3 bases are TGTGCCAGCAGGCCGAGCAGGATCTATGGCTACACCTTC.